These 14 T cell receptor beta chains were all obtained from the same sample, sequenced in a study of OX40 agonist ivuxolimab in advanced cancers. The repertoire was sequenced with immunoSEQ multiplex PCR; TCRdb's copy has only in-frame clones and lacks some. The sample lists nearly 80,000 clones; around 85% were seen once. This material consisted of CD4+ or CD8+ T cells sorted from blood, taken in a trial of the OX40 agonist ivuxolimab. These receptors all come from an adult with an advanced solid tumor such as melanoma, head and neck, liver or kidney cancer.

This clone was seen only a few times. The chain carries TRBV5-1 and TRBJ2-7; possible D gene TRBD1, 5 bases. The length of the CDR3 is 14 residues. V was pared by 5 bases and J by 1 base, with 13 bases between. CDR1 SGHRS and CDR2 YFSETQ come from the germline V gene. CDR3 protein: CASSGHPQSYEQYF. The CDR3 DNA follows: TGCGCCAGCAGTGGACACCCTCAATCCTACGAGCAGTACTTC. The full variable domain, completed using reference TRBV5-1 and TRBJ2-7, is KAGVTQTPRYLIKTRGQQVTLSCSPISGHRSVSWYQQTPGQGLQFLFEYFSETQRNKGNFPGRFSGRQFSNSRSEMNVSTLELGDSALYLCASSGHPQSYEQYFGPGTRLTVT.

The V gene is TRBV11-2, the J gene TRBJ2-7; D uncertain. V lost 3 bases and J 4 bases, leaving 13 bases between the germline ends. This CDR3 is built from 14 residues. Germline V gene sequence: CDR1 SGHAT, CDR2 FQNNGV. The CDR3 sequence is CASSFRDGDYEQYF. CDR3 DNA: TGTGCCAGCAGCTTTCGAGATGGAGATTACGAGCAGTACTTC.

This chain links TRBV5-1 with TRBJ2-1; D unresolved. V was pared by 7 bases and J by 0 bases, with 8 bases between. Germline CDR1 is SGHRS and CDR2 is YFSETQ. This CDR3 is 13 amino acids long. The CDR3 reads CASQIDSYNEQFF. The CDR3 DNA is TGCGCCAGCCAGATTGACTCCTACAATGAGCAGTTCTTC.

This clone showed up just a few times. The chain recombines TRBV5-4 with TRBJ2-1, with TRBD2 matching 8 bases. Trimming cost V 1 base and J 10 bases; bases outside gene matches: 13. From germline, CDR1 is SGHNT and CDR2 YYREEE (reference sequence). The CDR3 contains 16 residues. CDR3 nucleotides: TGTGCCAGCAGCTTGAGGGGCACTAGCGGAAATTTCGAGCAGTTCTTC. Protein product: CASSLRGTSGNFEQFF.

The CDR3 DNA reads as TGTGCCAGCAGCAAAGACAGGAGTACCCAAGAGACCCAGTACTTC. Translation: CASSKDRSTQETQYF. The chain links TRBV7-6 to TRBJ2-5, with TRBD1 as a possible D gene (6 bases). The germline V and J ends were trimmed by 5 bases and 1 base, with 14 bases remaining between them. Germline V gene lookup returns CDR1 SGHVS and CDR2 FNYEAQ. This CDR3 spans 15 amino acids.

This clone appeared a few times. V is TRBV5-1 and J is TRBJ2-1, with 7 positions matching TRBD2. Germline V gene lookup returns CDR1 SGHRS and CDR2 YFSETQ. The CDR3 has 14 amino acids. J gave up 6 bases and V 2 bases, and 5 bases lay outside the gene matches. CDR3 loop: CASSLLATANEQFF. In DNA form, the CDR3 reads TGCGCCAGCAGCTTACTAGCGACCGCCAATGAGCAGTTCTTC.

The chain's CDR3 is CASSQVAGGGVEQFF. The DNA of the CDR3 is TGTGCCAGCAGCCAAGTAGCGGGAGGTGGGGTTGAGCAGTTCTTC. The rearrangement joins TRBV14 to TRBJ2-1; 10 positions agree with TRBD2. CDR3 size: 15 residues. Germline V CDR1 and CDR2: SGHDN, FVKESK. V gave up 1 base and J gave up 9 bases; unmatched junction bases: 6.

The table lists this clone with a few counts. The CDR3 nucleotides read TGTGCCAGCAGTCCGAGGGCTAGCGGGGGGGATGAGCAGTTCTTC. Protein product: CASSPRASGGDEQFF. The V call is TRBV6-4, the J call TRBJ2-1, with 12 bases aligning to TRBD2. In germline, CDR1 is MRHNA, CDR2 SNTAGT. Trimming took 5 bases from V and 8 from J; bases not matched to a gene: 7. This CDR3 has 15 amino acids.

The V call is TRBV5-1, the J call TRBJ2-1; no clear D. Germline CDR1 and CDR2: SGHRS and YFSETQ. Trimming left V 0 bases short and J 2 bases short, with 9 bases between. The CDR3 sequence is 15 residues long. The CDR3 DNA reads as TGCGCCAGCAGCTTGGTTTCGGTTCCCTACAATGAGCAGTTCTTC. It specifies CASSLVSVPYNEQFF.

This chain's CDR3 is CASSLAANYGYTF. The CDR3 DNA is TGTGCCAGCAGCTTGGCAGCTAACTATGGCTACACCTTC. V usage is TRBV5-4 and J usage is TRBJ1-2; D is ambiguous. CDR1 and CDR2 from the germline V gene are SGHNT and YYREEE (reference sequence). The V end lost 0 bases, the J end lost 0 bases, and 3 bases lay between the germline ends. CDR3 size: 13 residues.

The chain has TRBV15 and TRBJ2-7; D tentatively reads TRBD1 or TRBD2 (5 bases each). Deletions cut 3 bases from V and 3 bases from J, with 15 bases between. Germline-derived CDR1 and CDR2 are LNHNV and YYDKDF (reference sequence). There are 15 residues in the CDR3. The CDR3 here is CATSSPGAGLYEQYF. The DNA of the CDR3 is TGTGCCACCAGCAGCCCCGGGGCAGGTCTCTACGAGCAGTACTTC.

This clone was observed a few times. At one end the junction does not follow the germline gene, possibly because of a read error. The chain carries TRBV28 and TRBJ2-1; D ambiguous. The CDR3 runs 11 residues. CDR1 is MDHEN and CDR2 is SYDVKM in the germline V gene. The CDR3 nucleotides read TGTGCCACCGACTCCTCCAATGAGCAGTTCTTC. This sequence encodes CATDSSNEQFF.

The V and J genes are TRBV25-1 and TRBJ2-5; D is unclear. Germline V gene data show CDR1 as MGHDK and CDR2 as SYGVNS. The CDR3 has 14 amino acids. V was trimmed by 3 bases and J by 1 base, leaving 9 bases between them. In DNA, the CDR3 is TGTGCCAGCAGTGAGTTCTCGGTCCAAGAGACCCAGTACTTC. Translated, it gives CASSEFSVQETQYF.

The chain has TRBV11-3 and TRBJ2-3; D unclear. CDR3 length: 13 residues. Germline values: CDR1 SGHNT, CDR2 YENEEA. Deletions cut 1 base from V and 2 bases from J, with 4 bases between. CDR3 in DNA: TGTGCCAGCAGCTTAGGGGCCACAGATACGCAGTATTTT. Residues: CASSLGATDTQYF.